These 27 T cell receptor beta chains were sequenced from one sample in a study of siplizumab effects on memory and regulatory T cells. Only in-frame clones appear in the TCRdb table, and some are missing; sequencing was by immunoSEQ multiplex PCR. Here the sample spans 120,000 or so clones, 80% to 95% being singletons. The sample was CD4+ T cells sorted from blood. The receptors stem from a human donor in good health.

V and J are TRBV10-3 and TRBJ1-1, with 11 bases identical to TRBD1. Germline CDR1 reads ENHRY; CDR2 reads SYGVKD. The J segment lost 4 bases and the V segment lost 6 bases, leaving 4 bases of the junction unmatched. The CDR3 is made up of 14 amino acids. CDR3 amino acids: CAIRGTGGSTEAFF. In nucleotides, the CDR3 is TGTGCCATCAGAGGGACAGGGGGAAGCACTGAAGCTTTCTTT.

V and J are TRBV5-4 and TRBJ1-2; tentative D call: TRBD1 (6 bases). The CDR3 spans 12 residues. The V gene lost 4 bases and the J gene lost 7 bases, with 11 bases spanning the gap. CDR1 is SGHNT, CDR2 YYREEE, per germline (reference sequence). This chain's CDR3 is CASSIGGLGYTF. The CDR3, as DNA: TGTGCCAGCAGCATAGGGGGGCTTGGCTACACCTTC.

The V and J genes are TRBV20-1 and TRBJ2-5; D is possibly TRBD1 (6 bases). Germline V gene sequence: CDR1 DFQATT, CDR2 SNEGSKA (reference sequence). Trimming left V 7 bases short and J 5 bases short, with 8 bases between. This CDR3 spans 10 amino acids. The CDR3 region has the DNA TGCAGTGTCAGGGGTGAGACCCAGTACTTC. It encodes CSVRGETQYF.

This chain links TRBV18 with TRBJ1-2, with no clear D. The germline V gene encodes CDR1 KGHSH and CDR2 LQKENI. Trimming shortened V by 3 bases and J by 1 base, and 15 bases separated the two germline ends. The CDR3 has 16 residues. The CDR3 DNA reads TGTGCCAGCTCACCCGCCTCAGTAACCATTAACTATGGCTACACCTTC. This sequence encodes CASSPASVTINYGYTF.

This clone was observed a few times. The rearrangement links TRBV5-8 to TRBJ1-2; no definite D call. CDR3 length: 14 amino acids. Germline V CDR1 and CDR2: SGHTS, YDEGEE. Trimming removed 0 bases from V and 8 bases from J, with 14 bases in between. The CDR3 nucleotides are TGTGCCAGCAGCTTGGAAGATCCAGCTCTGGGCTACACCTTC. It encodes CASSLEDPALGYTF.

This chain connects TRBV18 to TRBJ2-2; 10 positions agree with TRBD1. Trimming at V came to 3 bases and at J to 7 bases, leaving 5 bases not matched to a gene. This CDR3 is built from 15 residues. Germline CDR1 reads KGHSH; CDR2 reads LQKENI. The CDR3 sequence is CASSPGTGEFGELFF. CDR3 coding DNA: TGTGCCAGCTCACCCGGGACAGGGGAGTTCGGGGAGCTGTTTTTT.

The chain links TRBV14 to TRBJ2-1; D gene ambiguous. V lost 4 bases and J 5 bases, leaving 9 bases between the germline ends. In germline, CDR1 is SGHDN, CDR2 FVKESK. This CDR3 has 13 residues. The CDR3 spells CASSPTMNNEQFF. CDR3 nucleotides: TGTGCCAGCAGCCCCACTATGAACAATGAGCAGTTCTTC.

This chain connects TRBV7-8 to TRBJ1-5, with D hard to call. The ends were cut back, 3 bases at V and 0 bases at J, with 9 bases in the middle. The CDR3 runs to 15 residues. Germline loops: CDR1 SGHVS, CDR2 FQNEAQ. This CDR3 reads CASSFGVNSNQPQHF. As DNA, the CDR3 is TGTGCCAGCAGCTTTGGAGTAAATAGCAATCAGCCCCAGCATTTT.

The rearrangement joins TRBV18 to TRBJ2-5, with 7 positions matching TRBD2. With 4 bases clipped from V and 0 bases from J, the junction kept 2 bases outside the gene matches. Germline CDR1 and CDR2: KGHSH and LQKENI. The CDR3 is made up of 14 amino acids. CDR3 region: CASSHGTNQETQYF. The CDR3 nucleotides are TGTGCCAGCTCACACGGGACTAACCAAGAGACCCAGTACTTC.

The gene calls are TRBV4-1 and TRBJ1-2; TRBD1 agrees at 7 bases. V lost 5 bases to trimming and J lost 3 bases; unmatched junction nucleotides: 12. The CDR3 length is 16 residues. The germline V gene has CDR1 MGHRA and CDR2 YSYEKL. CDR3 nucleotides: TGCGCCAGCAGCGAAAGGGGTACAGGGGCCGACTATGGCTACACCTTC. This gives the protein CASSERGTGADYGYTF.

The chain combines TRBV27 with TRBJ2-3; D is unclear. The germline gives CDR1 MNHEY, CDR2 SMNVEV (reference sequence). The CDR3 has 12 residues. V gave up 2 bases and J gave up 5 bases, with 5 bases separating them. This CDR3 is CASSLRGDTQYF. CDR3 DNA sequence: TGTGCCAGCAGTTTACGTGGAGATACGCAGTATTTT.

The rearrangement joins TRBV11-3 to TRBJ2-2; TRBD2 agrees at 8 bases. The CDR3 contains 15 residues. The junction had 2 bases not matched to a gene; V was cut back by 5 bases and J by 0 bases. Germline V gives CDR1 SGHNT, CDR2 YENEEA. CDR3 in amino acids: CASSSGGTNTGELFF. CDR3 DNA sequence: TGTGCCAGCAGCAGCGGGGGAACGAACACCGGGGAGCTGTTTTTT. Looking up the rest from reference TRBV11-3 and TRBJ2-2 gives the full variable domain: EAGVVQSPRYKIIEKKQPVAFWCNPISGHNTLYWYLQNLGQGPELLIRYENEEAVDDSQLPKDRFSAERLKGVDSTLKIQPAELGDSAVYLCASSSGGTNTGELFFGEGSRLTVL.

This rearrangement joins TRBV29-1 to TRBJ2-7, with TRBD1 as a possible D gene (6 bases). With 2 bases removed from V and 5 bases from J, the gap between germline ends came to 16 bases. Germline lookup yields CDR1 SQVTM and CDR2 ANQGSEA. The CDR3 loop spans 14 amino acids. The CDR3 sequence is CSVEQVDRFDEQYF. The CDR3 nucleotides read TGCAGCGTTGAACAGGTCGACAGGTTCGACGAGCAGTACTTC.

This sequence joins TRBV4-1 and TRBJ2-4, with TRBD1 matching 7 bases. The CDR3 extends over 18 amino acids. The V gene's germline CDR1 is MGHRA and CDR2 YSYEKL. The J segment lost 1 base and the V segment lost 1 base, leaving 10 bases of the junction unmatched. The CDR3 sequence is CASSQGRQGEAAKNIQYF. CDR3 nucleotides: TGCGCCAGCAGCCAAGGCCGACAGGGAGAAGCGGCCAAAAACATTCAGTACTTC.

This clone was seen a handful of times. This chain links TRBV30 with TRBJ2-5; 11 nucleotides align to TRBD1. This CDR3 contains 14 residues. CDR1 and CDR2 (germline): GTSNPN, SVGIG (reference sequence). The V gene end was trimmed by 5 bases and the J gene end by 4 bases; junction bases not matched to a gene: 6. The CDR3 DNA reads TGTGCCTGGGGACAGGGGGCATTTCGAGAGACCCAGTACTTC. Amino acids: CAWGQGAFRETQYF.

There are a few counts of this clone. V gene TRBV25-1 combines with J gene TRBJ1-6; 8 bases align to TRBD1. This CDR3 region has 14 residues. CDR1 is MGHDK, CDR2 SYGVNS, per germline. The ends lost 4 bases at V and 9 bases at J; junction bases unmatched: 5. The chain's CDR3 is CASSGGQGASPLHF. DNA of the CDR3: TGTGCCAGCAGTGGAGGACAGGGCGCTTCACCCCTCCACTTT.

The rearrangement joins TRBV6-1 to TRBJ1-5; no clear D. V shed 4 bases and J shed 3 bases, with 10 bases lying between them. This CDR3 has 14 amino acids. Germline V lookup: CDR1 MNHNS, CDR2 SASEGT. The CDR3 sequence is CASSVFGVNQPQHF. The DNA of the CDR3 is TGTGCCAGCAGTGTTTTTGGCGTCAATCAGCCCCAGCATTTT.

In DNA, the CDR3 is TGTGCCATCAGTGGAGGGCCGCAAGATCGGGTCGCAGATACGCAGTATTTT. It encodes CAISGGPQDRVADTQYF. This chain joins TRBV10-3 and TRBJ2-3; D might be TRBD2 (5 bases). The CDR3 contains 17 residues. Per germline, CDR1 ENHRY and CDR2 SYGVKD. V was clipped by 4 bases and J by 4 bases, with 21 bases between them.

The chain recombines TRBV6-5 with TRBJ2-7; the D gene is possibly TRBD2 (6 bases). Trimming took off 3 bases at V and 0 bases at J, with 15 bases between the two ends. Germline CDR1 reads MNHEY; CDR2 reads SVGAGI. CDR3 length equals 16 residues. The CDR3 bases are TGTGCCAGCAGTTATACGGGACTGGGGGGCTCCTACGAGCAGTACTTC. It specifies CASSYTGLGGSYEQYF.

The V and J genes are TRBV21-1 and TRBJ1-5. TRBV21-1 is tagged as a pseudogene. The CDR3 spans 12 residues. CDR3 region: CASSKARQPQHF. The CDR3 DNA reads TGTGCCAGCAGCAAAGCTCGCCAGCCCCAGCATTTT.

The sample holds a few counts of this clone. CDR3 amino acids: CATKPKGSAAYEQYF. DNA for the CDR3: TGTGCCACTAAACCCAAGGGTTCGGCGGCCTACGAGCAGTACTTC. The chain links TRBV7-9 to TRBJ2-7; D is unresolved. CDR3 length: 15 amino acids. Per germline, CDR1 SEHNR and CDR2 FQNEAQ (reference sequence). Trimming took off 10 bases at V and 2 bases at J, with 21 bases between the two ends. Variable domain in full (rest from reference TRBV7-9 and TRBJ2-7): DTGVSQNPRHKITKRGQNVTFRCDPISEHNRLYWYRQTLGQGPEFLTYFQNEAQLEKSRLLSDRFSAERPKGSFSTLEIQRTEQGDSAMYLCATKPKGSAAYEQYFGPGTRLTVT.

The chain carries TRBV7-9 and TRBJ2-7; D is unresolved. The germline V and J ends were trimmed by 1 base and 4 bases, with 5 bases remaining between them. The CDR3 runs 12 residues. Germline V gene lookup returns CDR1 SEHNR and CDR2 FQNEAQ (reference sequence). CDR3 sequence reads: CASSLVGYEQYF. The CDR3 DNA reads TGTGCCAGCAGCTTAGTGGGATACGAGCAGTACTTC.

The chain has TRBV14 and TRBJ2-2; 7 positions agree with TRBD2. The CDR3 spans 16 residues. V dropped 1 base and J dropped 6; count of bases not matched to a gene: 8. The germline V gene encodes CDR1 SGHDN and CDR2 FVKESK. The DNA for the CDR3 is TGTGCCAGCAGCCAAGTTCTTCCTAGCGGTTCCGGGGAGCTGTTTTTT. Its protein product is CASSQVLPSGSGELFF.

The chain combines TRBV5-6 with TRBJ1-1; D might be TRBD1 (6 bases). This CDR3 has 15 amino acids. The germline V gene encodes CDR1 SGHDT and CDR2 YYEEEE. Trimming pared 1 base from V and 4 bases from J, leaving 14 bases between. The CDR3 here is CASSLPPGQSTEAFF. The CDR3 DNA sequence: TGTGCCAGCAGCTTGCCTCCTGGACAGAGCACTGAAGCTTTCTTT.

The rearrangement uses TRBV7-6 and TRBJ1-2; D gene ambiguous. The CDR3 loop spans 14 amino acids. Germline V gene sequence: CDR1 SGHVS, CDR2 FNYEAQ. Trimming removed 5 bases at V and 8 bases at J, with 18 bases between. CDR3 loop: CASSPRRGIEGYTF. In nucleotides, the CDR3 is TGTGCCAGCAGCCCGCGCCGGGGAATAGAAGGCTACACCTTC.

The chain is built from TRBV5-8 and TRBJ1-5; possible D gene TRBD1, 5 bases. CDR1 SGHTS and CDR2 YDEGEE come from the germline V gene. CDR3 length: 14 amino acids. Trimming took off 0 bases at V and 7 bases at J, with 11 bases between the two ends. The CDR3 DNA reads as TGTGCCAGCAGCTTGGGTGCAGGGATCCAGCCCCAGCATTTT. Protein sequence: CASSLGAGIQPQHF.

The gene calls are TRBV7-2 and TRBJ1-2; maybe TRBD1 (6 bases). This CDR3 spans 18 amino acids. Germline V lookup: CDR1 SGHTA, CDR2 FQGNSA. Trimming pared 2 bases from V and 4 bases from J, leaving 23 bases between. For the CDR3, the DNA is TGTGCCAGCAGCTTATCCTCCCTGGGGGGGCAAGTGGCCTATGGCTACACCTTC. Amino acid sequence: CASSLSSLGGQVAYGYTF.